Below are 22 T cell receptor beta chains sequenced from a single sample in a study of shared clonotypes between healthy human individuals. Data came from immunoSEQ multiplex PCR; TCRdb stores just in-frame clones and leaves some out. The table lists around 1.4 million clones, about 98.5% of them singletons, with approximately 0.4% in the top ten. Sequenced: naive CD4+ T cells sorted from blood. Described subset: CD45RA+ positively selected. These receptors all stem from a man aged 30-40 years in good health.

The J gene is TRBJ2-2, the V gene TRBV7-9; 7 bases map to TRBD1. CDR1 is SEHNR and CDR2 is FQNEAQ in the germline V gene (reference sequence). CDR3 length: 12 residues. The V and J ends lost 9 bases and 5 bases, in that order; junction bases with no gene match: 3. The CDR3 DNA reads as TGTGCCAGGAGGGGGCAAACCGGGGAGCTGTTTTTT. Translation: CARRGQTGELFF.

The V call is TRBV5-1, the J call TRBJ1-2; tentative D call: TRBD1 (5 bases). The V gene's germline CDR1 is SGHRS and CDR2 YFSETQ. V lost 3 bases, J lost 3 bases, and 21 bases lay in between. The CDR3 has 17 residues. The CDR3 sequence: CASSSGTTRAGDYGYTF. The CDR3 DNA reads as TGCGCCAGCAGCTCGGGGACGACCCGGGCGGGGGACTATGGCTACACCTTC.

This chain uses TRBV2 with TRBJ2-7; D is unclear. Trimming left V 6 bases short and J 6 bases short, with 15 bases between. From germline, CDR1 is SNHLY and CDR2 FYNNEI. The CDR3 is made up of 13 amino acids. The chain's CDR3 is CASRYEVGGEQYF. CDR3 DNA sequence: TGTGCCAGCAGGTATGAGGTAGGCGGCGAGCAGTACTTC.

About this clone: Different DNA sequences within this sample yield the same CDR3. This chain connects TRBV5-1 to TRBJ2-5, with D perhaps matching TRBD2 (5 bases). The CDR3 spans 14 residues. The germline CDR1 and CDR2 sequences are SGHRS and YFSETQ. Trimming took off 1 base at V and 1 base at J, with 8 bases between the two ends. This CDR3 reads CASSLSGIQETQYF. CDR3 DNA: TGCGCCAGCAGCTTGTCCGGGATCCAAGAGACCCAGTACTTC.

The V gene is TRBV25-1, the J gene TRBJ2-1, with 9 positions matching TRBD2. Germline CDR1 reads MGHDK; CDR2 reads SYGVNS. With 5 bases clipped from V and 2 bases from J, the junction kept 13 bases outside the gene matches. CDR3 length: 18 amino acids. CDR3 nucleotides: TGTGCCAGCAGTCAATCCTTGAGGCGGGAGGGCCCCTACAATGAGCAGTTCTTC. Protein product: CASSQSLRREGPYNEQFF.

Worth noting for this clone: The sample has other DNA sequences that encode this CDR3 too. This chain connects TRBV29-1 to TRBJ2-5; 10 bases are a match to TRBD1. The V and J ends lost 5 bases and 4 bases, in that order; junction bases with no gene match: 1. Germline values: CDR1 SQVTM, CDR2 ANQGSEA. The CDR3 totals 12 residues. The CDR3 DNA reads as TGCAGCGTTCGACAGGGGGCAGAGACCCAGTACTTC. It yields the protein CSVRQGAETQYF.

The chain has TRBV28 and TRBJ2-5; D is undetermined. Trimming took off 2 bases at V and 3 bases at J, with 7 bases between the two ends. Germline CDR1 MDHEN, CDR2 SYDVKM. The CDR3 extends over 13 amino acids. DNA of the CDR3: TGTGCCAGCAGTTTAGACGTAGAAGAGACCCAGTACTTC. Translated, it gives CASSLDVEETQYF.

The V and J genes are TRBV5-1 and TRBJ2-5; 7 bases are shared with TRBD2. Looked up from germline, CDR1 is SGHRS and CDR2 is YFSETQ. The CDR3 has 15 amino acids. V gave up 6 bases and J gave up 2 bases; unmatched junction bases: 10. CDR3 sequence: CASNGGLAEQETQYF. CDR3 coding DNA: TGCGCCAGCAACGGTGGCCTAGCGGAACAAGAGACCCAGTACTTC.

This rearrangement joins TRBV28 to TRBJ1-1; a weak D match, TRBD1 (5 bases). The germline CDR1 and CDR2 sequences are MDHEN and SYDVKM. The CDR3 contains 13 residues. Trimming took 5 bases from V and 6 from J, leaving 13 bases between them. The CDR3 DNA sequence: TGTGCCAGCAGTAACAGGTTTACCGCTGAAGCTTTCTTT. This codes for CASSNRFTAEAFF. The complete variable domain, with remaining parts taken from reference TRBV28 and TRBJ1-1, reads DVKVTQSSRYLVKRTGEKVFLECVQDMDHENMFWYRQDPGLGLRLIYFSYDVKMKEKGDIPEGYSVSREKKERFSLILESASTNQTSMYLCASSNRFTAEAFFGQGTRLTVV.

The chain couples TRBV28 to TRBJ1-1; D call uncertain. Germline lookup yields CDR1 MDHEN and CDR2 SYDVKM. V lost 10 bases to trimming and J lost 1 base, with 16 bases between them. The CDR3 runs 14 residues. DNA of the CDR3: TGTGCCACCATAGTGGGCGCGGGGAACACTGAAGCTTTCTTT. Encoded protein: CATIVGAGNTEAFF.

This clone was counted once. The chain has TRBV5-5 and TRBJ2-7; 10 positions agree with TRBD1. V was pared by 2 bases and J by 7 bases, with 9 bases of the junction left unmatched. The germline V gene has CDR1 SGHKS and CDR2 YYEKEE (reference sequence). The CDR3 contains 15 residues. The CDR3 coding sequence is TGTGCCAGCAGCTTCCGGGACAGGGGAAGCATGGAGCAGTACTTC. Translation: CASSFRDRGSMEQYF.

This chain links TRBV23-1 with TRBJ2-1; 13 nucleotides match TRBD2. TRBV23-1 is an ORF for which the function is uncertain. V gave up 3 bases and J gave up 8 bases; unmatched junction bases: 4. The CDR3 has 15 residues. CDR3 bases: TGCGCCAGCAGTCACCTGACTAGCGGGAGGCATGAGCAGTTCTTC. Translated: CASSHLTSGRHEQFF.

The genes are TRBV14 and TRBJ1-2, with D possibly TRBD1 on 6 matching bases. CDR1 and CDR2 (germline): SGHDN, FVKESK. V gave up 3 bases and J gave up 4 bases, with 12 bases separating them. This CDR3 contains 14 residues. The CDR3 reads CASSQKTGPYGYTF. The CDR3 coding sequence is TGTGCCAGCAGCCAGAAGACAGGCCCCTATGGCTACACCTTC.

The CDR3: CASRHHGSGELFF. The CDR3 region has the DNA TGTGCCAGCAGACATCACGGGTCCGGGGAGCTGTTTTTT. The V call is TRBV27, the J call TRBJ2-2; D remains unclear. Trimming cost V 6 bases and J 6 bases, with 11 bases left between them. Germline CDR1 reads MNHEY; CDR2 reads SMNVEV (reference sequence). The CDR3 runs 13 residues.

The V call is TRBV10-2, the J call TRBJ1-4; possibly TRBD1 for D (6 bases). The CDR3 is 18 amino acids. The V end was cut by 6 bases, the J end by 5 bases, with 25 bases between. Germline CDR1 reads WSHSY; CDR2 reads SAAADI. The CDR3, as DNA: TGCGCCAGCAGCGGACCGGGACTGAGTCGGGGGCCCAATGAAAAACTGTTTTTT. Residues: CASSGPGLSRGPNEKLFF.

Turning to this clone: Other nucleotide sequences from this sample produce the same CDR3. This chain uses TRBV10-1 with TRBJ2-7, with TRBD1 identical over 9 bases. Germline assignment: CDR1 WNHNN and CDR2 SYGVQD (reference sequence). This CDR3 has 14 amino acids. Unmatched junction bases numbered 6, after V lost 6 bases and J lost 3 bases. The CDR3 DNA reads TGCGCCAGCAGAGCCGGGACAGGGAGCTACGAGCAGTACTTC. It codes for CASRAGTGSYEQYF.

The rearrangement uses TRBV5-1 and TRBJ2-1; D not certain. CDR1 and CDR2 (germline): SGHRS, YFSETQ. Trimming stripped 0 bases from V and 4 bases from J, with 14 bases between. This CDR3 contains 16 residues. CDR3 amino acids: CASSLVGASTYNEQFF. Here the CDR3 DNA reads TGCGCCAGCAGCTTGGTCGGCGCGTCGACTTACAATGAGCAGTTCTTC. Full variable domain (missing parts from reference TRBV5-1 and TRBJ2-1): KAGVTQTPRYLIKTRGQQVTLSCSPISGHRSVSWYQQTPGQGLQFLFEYFSETQRNKGNFPGRFSGRQFSNSRSEMNVSTLELGDSALYLCASSLVGASTYNEQFFGPGTRLTVL.

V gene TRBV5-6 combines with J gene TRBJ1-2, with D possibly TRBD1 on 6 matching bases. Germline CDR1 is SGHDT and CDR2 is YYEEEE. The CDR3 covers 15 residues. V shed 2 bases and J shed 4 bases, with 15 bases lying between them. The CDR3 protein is CASSLGQRTSYGYTF. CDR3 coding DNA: TGTGCCAGCAGCTTAGGACAGCGAACCTCCTATGGCTACACCTTC.

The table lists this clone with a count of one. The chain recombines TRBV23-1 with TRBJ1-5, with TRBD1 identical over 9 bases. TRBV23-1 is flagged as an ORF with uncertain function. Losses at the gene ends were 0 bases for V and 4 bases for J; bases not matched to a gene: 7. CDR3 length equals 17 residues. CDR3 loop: CASSQSGTGRNNQPQHF. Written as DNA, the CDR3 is TGCGCCAGCAGTCAATCCGGGACAGGGAGGAATAATCAGCCCCAGCATTTT.

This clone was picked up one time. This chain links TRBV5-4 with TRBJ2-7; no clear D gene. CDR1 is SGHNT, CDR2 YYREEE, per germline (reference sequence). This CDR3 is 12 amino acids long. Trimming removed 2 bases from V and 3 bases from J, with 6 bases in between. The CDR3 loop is CASSFPGYEQYF. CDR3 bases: TGTGCCAGCAGCTTCCCAGGCTACGAGCAGTACTTC.

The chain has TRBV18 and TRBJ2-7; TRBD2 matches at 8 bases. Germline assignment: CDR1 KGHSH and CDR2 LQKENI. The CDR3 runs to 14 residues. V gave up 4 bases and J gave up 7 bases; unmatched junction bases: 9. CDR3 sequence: CASSRSGGPGEQYF. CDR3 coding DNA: TGTGCCAGCTCACGATCGGGAGGGCCGGGGGAGCAGTACTTC.

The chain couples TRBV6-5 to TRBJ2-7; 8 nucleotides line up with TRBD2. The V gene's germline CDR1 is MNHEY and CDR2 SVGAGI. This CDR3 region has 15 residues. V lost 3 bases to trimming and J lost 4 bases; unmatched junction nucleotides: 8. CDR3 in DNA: TGTGCCAGCAGTTATCCCCCGGGACTAGGATACGAGCAGTACTTC. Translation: CASSYPPGLGYEQYF.